These 24 T cell receptor beta chains came from one sample sequenced in a study of Graves' ophthalmopathy and Graves' hyperthyroidism. Using RNA transcripts, the TCR beta CDR3 regions were amplified. An opening RT-PCR round employed HTBI primers and preceded a second-round multiplex PCR. One entry per CDR3 protein, called by TCRdb with MiXCR from the multiplex PCR reads. The sample includes about 600,000 distinct CDR3 sequences, 35% to 45% seen only once; the top ten take roughly 4%. The sample consisted of peripheral blood or thyroid tissue (not recorded which). Every receptor here comes from an adult man with Graves' hyperthyroidism.

This chain joins TRBV19 and TRBJ2-7, with D perhaps matching TRBD1 (6 bases). The J call is in doubt because the DNA end fits TRBJ2-1 better. This CDR3 has 13 residues. CDR1 and CDR2 (germline): LNHDA, SQIVND (reference sequence). This CDR3 is CASARQGYNEQFF. Written as DNA, the CDR3 is TGTGCCAGTGCAAGGCAGGGGTACAATGAGCAGTTCTTC.

The CDR3: CASSQDRDGYTF. CDR3 DNA: TGCGCCAGCAGCCAGGACAGGGATGGCTACACCTTC. The chain uses TRBV5-1 and TRBJ1-2; the match to TRBD1 covers 8 bases. Germline V gene data show CDR1 as SGHRS and CDR2 as YFSETQ. CDR3 length: 12 residues. V lost 4 bases, J lost 6 bases, and 2 bases stayed unmatched.

V usage is TRBV2 and J usage is TRBJ1-2; D not certain. V lost 8 bases and J lost 8, with 12 bases in between. The CDR3 consists of 11 residues. Per the germline V gene, CDR1 is SNHLY and CDR2 is FYNNEI. CDR3 DNA: TGTGCCAGCGGCGAGGCTAGCGGCTACACCTTC. It specifies CASGEASGYTF.

This clonotype was picked up a small number of times. This chain connects TRBV18 to TRBJ2-7; D possibly corresponds to TRBD1 (5 bases). With 5 bases removed from V and 2 bases from J, the gap between germline ends came to 13 bases. This CDR3 spans 14 amino acids. Per the germline V gene, CDR1 is KGHSH and CDR2 is LQKENI. This CDR3 is CASSSPDTTYEQYF. DNA of the CDR3: TGTGCCAGCTCATCCCCGGACACCACCTACGAGCAGTACTTC.

This rearrangement joins TRBV19 to TRBJ1-1, with 10 bases fitting TRBD1. Germline CDR1 is LNHDA and CDR2 is SQIVND (reference sequence). V lost 5 bases, J lost 1 base, and 4 bases stayed unmatched. There are 15 residues in the CDR3. The CDR3 nucleotides are TGTGCCAGTAGTGCGGACAGGGGGACGAACACTGAAGCTTTCTTT. Amino acid sequence: CASSADRGTNTEAFF.

The table lists this clonotype with a few counts. V usage is TRBV29-1 and J usage is TRBJ1-3; TRBD1 matches 7 bases. V shed 7 bases and J 0 bases; nucleotides not matched to a gene: 9. There are 15 residues in the CDR3. Looked up from germline, CDR1 is SQVTM and CDR2 is ANQGSEA. Written as DNA, the CDR3 is TGCAGCGCAAACACAGGGGACCTCTCTGGAAACACCATATATTTT. Translation: CSANTGDLSGNTIYF.

This clonotype was counted many times. The chain uses TRBV20-1 and TRBJ2-5; TRBD1 matches at 7 bases. This CDR3 has 13 amino acids. The germline CDR1 and CDR2 sequences are DFQATT and SNEGSKA (reference sequence). The ends lost 5 bases at V and 2 bases at J; junction bases unmatched: 5. The CDR3 sequence: CSAGGQKQETQYF. Here the CDR3 DNA reads TGCAGTGCTGGGGGACAGAAGCAAGAGACCCAGTACTTC.

This clonotype showed up just a few times. The chain recombines TRBV28 with TRBJ2-7, with 8 bases identical to TRBD1. Trimming cost V 4 bases and J 4 bases; bases outside gene matches: 9. The CDR3 consists of 15 residues. The germline V gene has CDR1 MDHEN and CDR2 SYDVKM. CDR3 residues: CASSSPGGQNYEQYF. As DNA, the CDR3 is TGTGCCAGCAGTTCGCCAGGGGGCCAAAATTACGAGCAGTACTTC.

This clonotype was seen many times. The chain uses TRBV7-8 and TRBJ2-5; no definite D call. The germline V gene encodes CDR1 SGHVS and CDR2 FQNEAQ. This CDR3 spans 13 amino acids. The V and J ends lost 7 bases and 2 bases respectively, with 11 bases between them. The CDR3 protein is CASKPFRQETQYF. The CDR3 region has the DNA TGTGCCAGCAAGCCCTTTCGGCAAGAGACCCAGTACTTC.

At least ten counts were recorded for this clonotype. This chain uses TRBV9 with TRBJ2-7, with 8 bases aligning to TRBD1. The CDR3 consists of 14 residues. Trimming took 3 bases from V and 3 from J; bases not matched to a gene: 5. Germline lookup yields CDR1 SGDLS and CDR2 YYNGEE. The CDR3, as DNA: TGTGCCAGCAGCGATGGACAGGGCGACTACGAGCAGTACTTC. It encodes CASSDGQGDYEQYF.

This clonotype has a count of ten or more. This rearrangement joins TRBV6-1 to TRBJ2-7; no firm D call. Per germline, CDR1 MNHNS and CDR2 SASEGT. V lost 5 bases to trimming and J lost 2 bases, with 16 bases between them. This CDR3 comprises 15 residues. The CDR3: CASSQGPDGTYEQYF. Here the CDR3 DNA reads TGTGCCAGCAGTCAAGGGCCCGACGGCACCTACGAGCAGTACTTC.

The sample holds many counts of this clonotype. This rearrangement joins TRBV29-1 to TRBJ1-2, with D maybe TRBD1 (5 bases). The germline gives CDR1 SQVTM, CDR2 ANQGSEA. The CDR3 has 15 residues. V gave up 1 base and J gave up 2 bases, with 14 bases separating them. CDR3 protein: CSVEGHRTLNYGYTF. The CDR3 nucleotides read TGCAGCGTTGAAGGCCACAGGACCCTAAACTATGGCTACACCTTC.

This clonotype was counted many times. CDR3 sequence reads: CATGGTFQETQYF. CDR3 nucleotides: TGTGCCACCGGCGGGACATTCCAAGAGACCCAGTACTTC. The chain has TRBV24-1 and TRBJ2-5; D possibly matches TRBD1 or TRBD2 (6 bases each). V was cut by 9 bases and J by 1 base, with 11 bases left in between. CDR1 and CDR2 from the germline V gene are KGHDR and SFDVKD. The CDR3 spans 13 residues.

About this clonotype itself: This may arise from a read error, as a much more abundant clone is one base away. The V and J genes are TRBV5-4 and TRBJ1-5, with 9 bases identical to TRBD1. The CDR3 is made up of 14 amino acids. J was trimmed by 6 bases and V by 7 bases; bases with no gene match: 8. Per germline, CDR1 SGHNT and CDR2 YYREEE (reference sequence). CDR3 DNA: TGTGCCAGCGGTCGGGACAGGGAGAGTCAGCCCCAGCATTTT. Its protein product is CASGRDRESQPQHF.

This sequence joins TRBV24-1 and TRBJ2-7, with 10 bases aligning to TRBD2. The ends lost 3 bases at V and 7 bases at J; junction bases unmatched: 8. Germline V gene sequence: CDR1 KGHDR, CDR2 SFDVKD. The CDR3 spans 15 residues. The CDR3 DNA reads TGTGCCACCAGTGATGCGACTAGCGGGCACAATGAGCAGTACTTC. This gives the protein CATSDATSGHNEQYF.

A few counts support this clonotype. The chain combines TRBV7-9 with TRBJ2-7; 9 nucleotides line up with TRBD2. The end of the DNA fits TRBJ2-1 better, so the J call may be wrong. Germline CDR1 SEHNR, CDR2 FQNEAQ (reference sequence). The CDR3 totals 15 residues. This chain's CDR3 is CASSAYSGRGNEQFF. The CDR3 region has the DNA TGTGCCAGCAGCGCGTATAGCGGGAGAGGCAATGAGCAGTTCTTC.

This clonotype was recorded at least ten times. This chain joins TRBV12-3 or TRBV12-4 and TRBJ2-7; 10 positions agree with TRBD2. After removal of 6 bases from V and 2 bases from J, the junction contained 13 bases not matched to a gene. The CDR3 spans 17 residues. CDR3 protein: CASSSLAGRLTPYEQYF. The CDR3 DNA sequence: TGTGCCAGCAGCTCACTAGCGGGACGACTTACCCCCTACGAGCAGTACTTC.

The V gene is TRBV5-5, the J gene TRBJ2-2; D is perhaps TRBD1 (5 bases). Germline V gene lookup returns CDR1 SGHKS and CDR2 YYEKEE (reference sequence). V was trimmed by 6 bases and J by 6 bases, leaving 12 bases between them. The CDR3 totals 13 residues. The CDR3 region has the DNA TGTGCCAGCATACCTGGGGCGGCCGGGGAGCTGTTTTTT. Residues: CASIPGAAGELFF.

This clonotype showed up many times. The chain has TRBV24-1 and TRBJ2-5, with 8 positions matching TRBD1. Germline V lookup: CDR1 KGHDR, CDR2 SFDVKD. V lost 5 bases, J lost 4 bases, and 11 bases stayed unmatched. The CDR3 totals 16 residues. The CDR3 here is CATSAPTGDSTETQYF. CDR3 nucleotide sequence: TGTGCCACCAGTGCTCCGACAGGGGATAGCACAGAGACCCAGTACTTC.

This clonotype came up many times. The V call is TRBV2, the J call TRBJ1-1; D might be TRBD1 (5 bases). This CDR3 is built from 13 residues. CDR1 SNHLY and CDR2 FYNNEI come from the germline V gene. V was trimmed by 7 bases and J by 3 bases, leaving 12 bases between them. DNA of the CDR3: TGTGCCAGCAATGGGGGTAGGGACACTGAAGCTTTCTTT. This translates into CASNGGRDTEAFF.

The rearrangement links TRBV27 to TRBJ2-2; a possible D gene is TRBD2 (6 bases). The germline CDR1 and CDR2 sequences are MNHEY and SMNVEV (reference sequence). V shed 3 bases and J shed 6 bases, with 8 bases lying between them. CDR3 length: 13 amino acids. The CDR3 DNA is TGTGCCAGCAGTTTCCCGGGGGCCGGGGAGCTGTTTTTT. Translation gives CASSFPGAGELFF.

The CDR3 region has the DNA TGTGCCAGCAGCCCGTCGACAGGAGAAAATTCACCCCTCCACTTT. This gives the protein CASSPSTGENSPLHF. The chain has TRBV11-2 and TRBJ1-6, with a tentative D call TRBD1 (6 bases). V was pared by 5 bases and J by 7 bases, with 15 bases between. CDR1 and CDR2 from the germline V gene are SGHAT and FQNNGV. CDR3 length: 15 amino acids.

Comments on this clonotype: This could be a read error, since a much larger clone is one nucleotide away. The gene calls are TRBV6-5 and TRBJ1-4; D remains ambiguous. Germline assignment: CDR1 MNHEY and CDR2 SVGAGI. Deletions cut 0 bases from V and 7 bases from J, with 9 bases between. The CDR3 is 14 residues long. The CDR3 DNA reads TGTGCCAGCAGTTACTCGGTTGCCGGTGAAAAACTGTTTTTT. It is translated as CASSYSVAGEKLFF.

This clonotype was counted many times. The genes are TRBV29-1 and TRBJ2-7; TRBD2 aligns across 9 bases. Unmatched junction bases numbered 5, after V lost 5 bases and J lost 0 bases. The CDR3 has 14 residues. Germline CDR1 reads SQVTM; CDR2 reads ANQGSEA. CDR3 sequence reads: CSVLSGGSSYEQYF. In DNA, the CDR3 is TGCAGCGTTCTGAGCGGGGGGAGCTCCTACGAGCAGTACTTC.